Given below is one TCR beta chain in context. The sample has other DNA sequences that encode this CDR3 too. This specimen belongs to a study of blood T cell repertoires in COVID-19. Study details: Donors in the United States, Italy and Spain gave samples during acute or convalescent COVID-19. Sources were T cells, B-cell-depleted T cells, or PBMCs; the material itself was cDNA or gDNA.

Germline loops: CDR1 SGDLS, CDR2 YYNGEE. The CDR3 is 13 residues long. V lost 4 bases, J lost 3 bases, and 3 bases stayed unmatched. Authors' data handling: Estimation of nucleated cell counts relied on the amplification of reference gene primers. The table came from immunoSEQ multiplex PCR; TCRdb's copy has only in-frame clones and leaves some out. From that table come the V and J calls and clone size; the DNA was used to work out D and trimming. The top ten clones hold about 0.9% of a sample with 90,000 to 150,000 clones, 80% to 90% of them seen once. The receptor was derived from a woman between 45 and 60 years old with active or convalescent COVID-19. The sample taken for sequencing was peripheral blood. The chain joins TRBV9 to TRBJ1-2, with 7 bases matching TRBD1. CDR3 residues: CASSPGTDYGYTF. For the CDR3, the DNA is TGTGCCAGCAGCCCCGGGACAGACTATGGCTACACCTTC.